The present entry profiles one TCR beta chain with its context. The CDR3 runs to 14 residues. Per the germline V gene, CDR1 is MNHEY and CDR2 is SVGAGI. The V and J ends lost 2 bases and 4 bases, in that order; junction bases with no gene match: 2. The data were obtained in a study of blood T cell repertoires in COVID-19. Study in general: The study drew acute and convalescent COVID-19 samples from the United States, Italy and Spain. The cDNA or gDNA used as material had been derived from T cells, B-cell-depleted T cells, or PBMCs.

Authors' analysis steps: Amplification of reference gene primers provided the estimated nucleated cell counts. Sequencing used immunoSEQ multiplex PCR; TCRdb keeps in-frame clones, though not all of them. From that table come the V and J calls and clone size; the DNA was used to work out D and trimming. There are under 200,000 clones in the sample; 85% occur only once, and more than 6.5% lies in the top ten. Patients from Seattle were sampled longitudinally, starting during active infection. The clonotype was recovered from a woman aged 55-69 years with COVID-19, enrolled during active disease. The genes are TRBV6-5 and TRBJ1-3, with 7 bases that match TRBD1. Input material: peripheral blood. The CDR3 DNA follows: TGTGCCAGCAGTTACAGGGGGCAGGGAAACACCATATATTTT. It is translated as CASSYRGQGNTIYF.